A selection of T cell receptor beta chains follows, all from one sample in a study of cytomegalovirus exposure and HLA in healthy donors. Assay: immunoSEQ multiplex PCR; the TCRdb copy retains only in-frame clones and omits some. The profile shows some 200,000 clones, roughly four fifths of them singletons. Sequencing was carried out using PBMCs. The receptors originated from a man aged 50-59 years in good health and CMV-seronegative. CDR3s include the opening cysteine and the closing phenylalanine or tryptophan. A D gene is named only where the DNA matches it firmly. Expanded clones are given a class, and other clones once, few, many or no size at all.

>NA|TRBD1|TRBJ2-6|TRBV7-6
CASSGLGQGSGANVLTF
TGTGCCAGCAGCGGATTGGGACAGGGCTCTGGGGCCAACGTCCTGACTTTC
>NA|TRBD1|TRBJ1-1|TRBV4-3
CASSHYRGANTEAFF
TGCGCCAGCAGCCACTACAGGGGGGCGAACACTGAAGCTTTCTTT
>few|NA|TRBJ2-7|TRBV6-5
CACHGGYEQYF
TGTGCCTGCCACGGGGGTTACGAGCAGTACTTC
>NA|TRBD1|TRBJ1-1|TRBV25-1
CASSELRQGATEAFF
TGTGCCAGCAGTGAATTGAGGCAGGGGGCCACTGAAGCTTTCTTT
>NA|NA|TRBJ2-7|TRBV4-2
CASSQSLGAGIVVYEQYF
TGTGCCAGCAGCCAAAGTCTCGGAGCAGGGATAGTTGTCTACGAGCAGTACTTC
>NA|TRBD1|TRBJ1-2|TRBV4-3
CASSRRDRGRFNGYTF
TGCGCCAGCAGCCGGCGGGACAGGGGGCGCTTCAATGGCTACACCTTC
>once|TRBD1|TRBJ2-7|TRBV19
CATGGGTGGYEQYF
TGTGCCACCGGTGGGGGGACAGGGGGCTACGAGCAGTACTTC
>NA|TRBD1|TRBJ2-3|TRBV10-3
CATQATGLSADTQYF
TGTGCCACCCAAGCGACAGGGCTGAGCGCAGATACGCAGTATTTT
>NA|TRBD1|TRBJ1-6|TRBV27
CASSRTGGYNSPLHF
TGTGCCAGCAGCAGGACAGGGGGCTATAATTCACCCCTCCACTTT
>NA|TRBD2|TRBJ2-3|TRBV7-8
CASSLGLLAGGTDTQYF
TGTGCCAGCAGCTTAGGCTTACTAGCGGGGGGCACAGATACGCAGTATTTT
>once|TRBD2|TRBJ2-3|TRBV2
CASRGGLAGVTQYF
TGTGCCAGCAGGGGGGGACTAGCGGGAGTTACGCAGTATTTT
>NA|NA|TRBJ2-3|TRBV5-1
CASSGGSTDTQYF
TGCGCCAGCAGCGGCGGATCCACAGATACGCAGTATTTT
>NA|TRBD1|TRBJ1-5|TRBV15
CATSRVTGGKANQPQHF
TGTGCCACCAGCAGAGTAACAGGGGGGAAAGCCAATCAGCCCCAGCATTTT
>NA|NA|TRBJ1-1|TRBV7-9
CASSLAAGNTEAFF
TGTGCCAGCAGCTTAGCGGCAGGGAACACTGAAGCTTTCTTT
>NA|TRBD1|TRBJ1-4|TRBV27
CASRRNRGRGEKLFF
TGTGCCAGCAGACGGAACAGGGGGCGAGGGGAAAAACTGTTTTTT
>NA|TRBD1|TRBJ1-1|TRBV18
CASSEGTGARSTEAFF
TGTGCCAGCTCGGAGGGGACAGGGGCTCGGAGCACTGAAGCTTTCTTT
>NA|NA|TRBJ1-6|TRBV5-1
CASSLRQAYNSPLHF
TGCGCCAGCAGCTTAAGACAGGCCTATAATTCACCCCTCCACTTT
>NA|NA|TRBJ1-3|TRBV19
CASSTQGFSGNTIYF
TGTGCCAGTAGTACACAGGGCTTCTCTGGAAACACCATATATTTT
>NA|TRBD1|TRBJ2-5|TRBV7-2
CASSRTGGAHQEQYF
TGTGCCAGCAGTAGGACAGGGGGCGCTCACCAGGAGCAGTACTTC
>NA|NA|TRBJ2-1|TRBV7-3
CASIDPDYLSNEQFF
TGTGCCAGCATCGACCCGGACTATCTTAGTAATGAGCAGTTCTTC
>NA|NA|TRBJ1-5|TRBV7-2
CASSLVGQPSNQPQHF
TGTGCCAGCAGCTTAGTAGGACAGCCTAGCAATCAGCCCCAGCATTTT
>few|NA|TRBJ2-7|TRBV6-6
CASRQHDSHEQYF
TGTGCCAGCAGACAGCACGACAGCCACGAGCAGTACTTC
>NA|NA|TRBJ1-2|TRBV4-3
CASSQAWQIENTVRYGYTF
TGCGCCAGCAGCCAAGCTTGGCAGATCGAAAATACAGTTAGGTATGGCTACACCTTC
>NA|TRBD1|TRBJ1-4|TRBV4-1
CASSQTGRRTNEKLFF
TGCGCCAGCAGCCAGACAGGGCGACGAACTAATGAAAAACTGTTTTTT
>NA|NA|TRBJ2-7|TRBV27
CASSLPTGSYEQYF
TGTGCCAGCAGTTTACCTACAGGGAGCTACGAGCAGTACTTC
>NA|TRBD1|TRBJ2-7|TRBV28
CASSPIGRGLEEQYF
TGTGCCAGCAGTCCTATCGGCAGGGGGCTGGAAGAGCAGTACTTC
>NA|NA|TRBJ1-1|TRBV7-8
CASSLNIQGNTEAFF
TGTGCCAGCAGCTTAAATATCCAGGGGAACACTGAAGCTTTCTTT
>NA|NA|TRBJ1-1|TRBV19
CASSRSGGSTEAFF
TGTGCCAGTAGTCGTTCCGGGGGAAGCACTGAAGCTTTCTTT
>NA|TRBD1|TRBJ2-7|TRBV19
CASSIRQGPYEQYF
TGTGCCAGTAGTATCCGACAGGGTCCCTACGAGCAGTACTTC
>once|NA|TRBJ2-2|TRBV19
CASNSDTAGSTGELFF
TGTGCCAGTAATTCCGACACGGCGGGGTCTACCGGGGAGCTGTTTTTT
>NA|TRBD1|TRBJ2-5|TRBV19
CASSISARGLEETQYF
TGTGCCAGTAGTATCTCGGCCAGGGGGCTTGAGGAGACCCAGTACTTC
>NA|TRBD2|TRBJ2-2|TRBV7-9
CASSFLRTRGTGELFF
TGTGCCAGCAGCTTTTTGAGGACTAGGGGCACCGGGGAGCTGTTTTTT
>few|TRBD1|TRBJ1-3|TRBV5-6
CASSRTGAGNTIYF
TGTGCCAGCAGCAGGACAGGGGCTGGAAACACCATATATTTT
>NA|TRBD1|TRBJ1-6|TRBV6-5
CASRTGTGGSPLHF
TGTGCCAGCAGAACCGGGACAGGCGGGTCACCCCTCCACTTT
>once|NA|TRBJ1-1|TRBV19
CASSNPGWDTEAFF
TGTGCCAGTAGTAATCCGGGGTGGGACACTGAAGCTTTCTTT
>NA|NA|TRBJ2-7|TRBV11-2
CASGSDSRFSYEQYF
TGTGCCAGCGGATCCGACTCCCGGTTCTCCTACGAGCAGTACTTC
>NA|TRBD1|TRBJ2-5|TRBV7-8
CASRSKGFMTGETQYF
TGTGCCAGCAGGTCAAAAGGTTTTATGACAGGGGAGACCCAGTACTTC
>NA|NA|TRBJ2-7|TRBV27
CASCPASGLTYEQYF
TGTGCCAGCTGTCCAGCGTCGGGACTCACCTACGAGCAGTACTTC
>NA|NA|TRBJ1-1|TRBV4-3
CASSHPQGSPTEAFF
TGCGCCAGCAGCCATCCACAGGGATCCCCCACTGAAGCTTTCTTT
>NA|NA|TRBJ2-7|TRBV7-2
CASSLGSFSYEQYF
TGTGCCAGCAGCTTGGGCAGCTTTTCCTACGAGCAGTACTTC
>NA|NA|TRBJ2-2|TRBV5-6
CASSLVQYTGELFF
TGTGCCAGCAGCTTAGTTCAGTACACCGGGGAGCTGTTTTTT
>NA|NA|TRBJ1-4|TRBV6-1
CASSLTPTNEKLFF
TGTGCCAGCAGTTTGACACCAACTAATGAAAAACTGTTTTTT
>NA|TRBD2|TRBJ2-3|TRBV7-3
CASSSRGGASDTQYF
TGTGCCAGCAGCTCCCGGGGGGGCGCCTCAGATACGCAGTATTTT
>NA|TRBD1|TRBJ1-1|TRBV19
CASRDRVNTEAFF
TGTGCCAGTAGGGACAGGGTTAACACTGAAGCTTTCTTT
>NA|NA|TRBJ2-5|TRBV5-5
CASSLTGTGETQYF
TGTGCCAGCAGCTTGACAGGTACGGGAGAGACCCAGTACTTC
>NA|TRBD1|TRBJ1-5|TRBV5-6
CASSLAPGQGASQPQHF
TGTGCCAGCAGCTTGGCCCCGGGACAGGGGGCTAGTCAGCCCCAGCATTTT